The 30 T cell receptor beta chains listed next were all sequenced from one sample in a study of PD-1 blockade in classical Hodgkin lymphoma. Profiled with immunoSEQ multiplex PCR; TCRdb holds only in-frame clones, not every one. The sample holds about 13,000 clones, around nine tenths seen once. Each patient relapsed following autologous stem cell transplantation, and prior brentuximab vedotin exposure differed. The specimen was peripheral blood mononuclear cells (PBMCs), collected at baseline. The source is a human donor with classical Hodgkin lymphoma.

This clone has just one count. The J gene is TRBJ1-4, the V gene TRBV7-9; weak D call: TRBD1 (6 bases). The CDR3 length is 17 residues. Per the germline V gene, CDR1 is SEHNR and CDR2 is FQNEAQ (reference sequence). Trimming took 2 bases from V and 8 from J, leaving 21 bases between them. For the CDR3, the DNA is TGTGCCAGCAGCTTAAAGGTGGGGGACACCGGGCAGGAAAAACTGTTTTTT. This sequence encodes CASSLKVGDTGQEKLFF.

Comment on this clone: Other DNA sequences in the same sample also yield this CDR3. V and J are TRBV2 and TRBJ1-2; D is ambiguous. V was shortened by 6 bases and J by 7 bases, with 18 bases between the two germline ends. The CDR3 has 14 residues. From germline, CDR1 is SNHLY and CDR2 FYNNEI. CDR3: CASRGGSQTSGYTF. The CDR3 coding sequence is TGTGCCAGCAGAGGTGGTTCGCAGACCTCTGGCTACACCTTC.

This chain links TRBV7-2 with TRBJ1-3, with D unclear. The CDR3 is made up of 17 amino acids. The ends were cut back, 1 base at V and 0 bases at J, with 13 bases in the middle. Germline CDR1 reads SGHTA; CDR2 reads FQGNSA. CDR3 amino acids: CASSLVDLQLSGNTIYF. The CDR3 coding sequence is TGTGCCAGCAGCTTAGTTGATTTGCAACTCTCTGGAAACACCATATATTTT.

This chain links TRBV6-6 with TRBJ2-3, with TRBD2 matching 7 bases. V lost 2 bases, J lost 4 bases, and 6 bases stayed unmatched. This CDR3 spans 15 amino acids. CDR1 MNHNY and CDR2 SVGAGI come from the germline V gene (reference sequence). The chain's CDR3 is CASSYPAGGADTQYF. In nucleotides, the CDR3 is TGTGCCAGCAGTTACCCAGCTGGGGGGGCAGATACGCAGTATTTT.

This clone has just one count. The CDR3 DNA is TGTGCCAGCAGCTTAGGGTTAATGGCCTACGAGCAGTACTTC. Protein product: CASSLGLMAYEQYF. The V gene is TRBV5-4, the J gene TRBJ2-7, with D uncertain. V was shortened by 2 bases and J by 2 bases, with 11 bases between the two germline ends. The CDR3 contains 14 residues. Germline V CDR1 and CDR2: SGHNT, YYREEE (reference sequence). Combining the CDR3 with reference TRBV5-4 and TRBJ2-7 gives the whole variable domain ETGVTQSPTHLIKTRGQQVTLRCSSQSGHNTVSWYQQALGQGPQFIFQYYREEENGRGNFPPRFSGLQFPNYSSELNVNALELDDSALYLCASSLGLMAYEQYFGPGTRLTVT.

CDR3 amino acids: CASRASGGDYTGELFF. For the CDR3, the DNA is TGTGCCAGCAGGGCTAGCGGGGGGGATTACACCGGGGAGCTGTTTTTT. V usage is TRBV9 and J usage is TRBJ2-2, with 12 bases lining up with TRBD2. Losses at the gene ends were 5 bases for V and 3 bases for J; bases not matched to a gene: 5. Looked up from germline, CDR1 is SGDLS and CDR2 is YYNGEE. There are 16 residues in the CDR3.

V gene TRBV6-1 combines with J gene TRBJ2-5; D not resolved. Trimming took off 8 bases at V and 3 bases at J, with 13 bases between the two ends. CDR1 MNHNS and CDR2 SASEGT come from the germline V gene. The CDR3 spans 13 residues. The CDR3 coding sequence is TGTGCCAGCCTGTTAGGAAAAGAAGAGACCCAGTACTTC. This sequence encodes CASLLGKEETQYF.

For this clone: A junction end diverges from the germline sequence, so it may reflect a read error. The chain carries TRBV6-5 and TRBJ2-7; TRBD2 matches 13 bases. Germline lookup yields CDR1 MNHEY and CDR2 SVGAGI. The CDR3 spans 14 residues. The CDR3 DNA reads as TGTGCCAGCAGTAGGACTAGCGGGGGAACAAAAACGACCTTC. Protein product: CASSRTSGGTKTTF.

This chain links TRBV10-3 with TRBJ2-7; D is undetermined. This CDR3 has 19 residues. Germline assignment: CDR1 ENHRY and CDR2 SYGVKD. Trimming pared 3 bases from V and 2 bases from J, leaving 26 bases between. The CDR3 DNA reads TGTGCCATCAGTGACTCATCAACCCGACGGTGGGGAACGACCTACGAGCAGTACTTC. Protein: CAISDSSTRRWGTTYEQYF.

The chain carries TRBV6-5 and TRBJ1-3; 7 bases map to TRBD1. The CDR3 loop spans 15 amino acids. Looked up from germline, CDR1 is MNHEY and CDR2 is SVGAGI. V lost 5 bases to trimming and J lost 0 bases; unmatched junction nucleotides: 4. This chain's CDR3 is CASSATGNSGNTIYF. The CDR3 nucleotides read TGTGCCAGCAGTGCGACAGGGAACTCTGGAAACACCATATATTTT.

The V call is TRBV19, the J call TRBJ1-4; D remains ambiguous. Germline loops: CDR1 LNHDA, CDR2 SQIVND (reference sequence). This CDR3 has 15 amino acids. V was clipped by 1 base and J by 6 bases, with 12 bases between them. The CDR3 DNA reads as TGTGCCAGTAGTATAGTCGCCAGGACCCATGAAAAACTGTTTTTT. Translated: CASSIVARTHEKLFF.

This chain connects TRBV19 to TRBJ2-1, with D tentatively TRBD1 or TRBD2 (10 bases each). Germline V gene sequence: CDR1 LNHDA, CDR2 SQIVND (reference sequence). This CDR3 spans 17 amino acids. With 10 bases removed from V and 2 bases from J, the gap between germline ends came to 24 bases. CDR3 protein: CATGQGGSGRAYNEQFF. The DNA of the CDR3 is TGTGCCACCGGACAGGGGGGAAGCGGGAGGGCCTACAATGAGCAGTTCTTC.

Notes on this clone: Other nucleotide sequences from this sample produce the same CDR3. The chain uses TRBV11-3 and TRBJ2-2; unclear D gene. The CDR3 is made up of 16 amino acids. Germline loops: CDR1 SGHNT, CDR2 YENEEA. The V end was cut by 5 bases, the J end by 2 bases, with 15 bases between. CDR3 sequence: CASSPGPGSNTGELFF. CDR3 bases: TGTGCCAGCAGCCCAGGACCCGGGTCTAACACCGGGGAGCTGTTTTTT.

The gene calls are TRBV15 and TRBJ2-5, with a possible D match to TRBD1 (6 bases). Germline CDR1 and CDR2: LNHNV and YYDKDF (reference sequence). The CDR3 is made up of 13 amino acids. Trimming pared 3 bases from V and 5 bases from J, leaving 10 bases between. The CDR3 protein is CATSRGTRETQYF. In DNA form, the CDR3 reads TGTGCCACCAGCAGGGGGACAAGGGAGACCCAGTACTTC.

The rearrangement uses TRBV19 and TRBJ2-3; the D call may be TRBD1 or TRBD2 (6 bases each). V gave up 4 bases and J gave up 6 bases, with 11 bases separating them. CDR3 length: 13 residues. Germline V gene lookup returns CDR1 LNHDA and CDR2 SQIVND (reference sequence). The CDR3 loop is CASSRGARDTQYF. The DNA of the CDR3 is TGTGCCAGTAGTAGGGGGGCTAGGGATACGCAGTATTTT. Combining the CDR3 with reference TRBV19 and TRBJ2-3 gives the whole variable domain DGGITQSPKYLFRKEGQNVTLSCEQNLNHDAMYWYRQDPGQGLRLIYYSQIVNDFQKGDIAEGYSVSREKKESFPLTVTSAQKNPTAFYLCASSRGARDTQYFGPGTRLTVL.

V is TRBV7-9 and J is TRBJ2-5, with unresolved D. The CDR3 is 11 amino acids. Per germline, CDR1 SEHNR and CDR2 FQNEAQ (reference sequence). Trimming shortened V by 0 bases and J by 5 bases, and 1 base separated the two germline ends. The chain's CDR3 is CASSLAETQYF. In DNA form, the CDR3 reads TGTGCCAGCAGCTTAGCGGAGACCCAGTACTTC.

The rearrangement joins TRBV5-4 to TRBJ2-2, with TRBD1 as a possible D gene (6 bases). CDR3 length: 16 residues. CDR1 is SGHNT, CDR2 YYREEE, per germline (reference sequence). V dropped 4 bases and J dropped 5 bases, with 18 bases sitting between them. This CDR3 is CASSHAPGQETGELFF. In DNA form, the CDR3 reads TGTGCCAGCAGCCATGCCCCGGGACAAGAAACCGGGGAGCTGTTTTTT.

V usage is TRBV11-1 and J usage is TRBJ1-5, with 7 positions matching TRBD1. Trimming took 8 bases from V and 7 from J; bases not matched to a gene: 14. This CDR3 comprises 15 residues. The germline V gene encodes CDR1 SGHAT and CDR2 FQDESV (reference sequence). The CDR3 sequence: CASGPIGGGRQPQHF. The CDR3 DNA is TGTGCCAGCGGACCCATTGGAGGGGGCAGACAGCCCCAGCATTTT.

CDR3 amino acids: CASSPDFGPYNEQFF. DNA for the CDR3: TGTGCCAGCAGCCCAGATTTTGGGCCCTACAATGAGCAGTTCTTC. The genes are TRBV9 and TRBJ2-1; D uncertain. The germline CDR1 and CDR2 sequences are SGDLS and YYNGEE. Trimming pared 4 bases from V and 2 bases from J, leaving 13 bases between. CDR3 length: 15 residues.

This clone was counted a single time. The V call is TRBV5-6, the J call TRBJ1-1; D not resolved. The germline gives CDR1 SGHDT, CDR2 YYEEEE. Trimming left V 1 base short and J 1 base short, with 8 bases between. The CDR3 runs 14 residues. CDR3 in DNA: TGTGCCAGCAGCTTGTGGTATGGGAACACTGAAGCTTTCTTT. Amino acids: CASSLWYGNTEAFF. The full variable domain, with the rest looked up from reference TRBV5-6 and TRBJ1-1, is DAGVTQSPTHLIKTRGQQVTLRCSPKSGHDTVSWYQQALGQGPQFIFQYYEEEERQRGNFPDRFSGHQFPNYSSELNVNALLLGDSALYLCASSLWYGNTEAFFGQGTRLTVV.

V gene TRBV15 combines with J gene TRBJ2-2, with a tentative D call TRBD1 (6 bases). Germline V gives CDR1 LNHNV, CDR2 YYDKDF (reference sequence). V lost 5 bases, J lost 5 bases, and 12 bases lay in between. The CDR3 is made up of 14 amino acids. The chain's CDR3 is CATSGTSGTGELFF. CDR3 DNA sequence: TGTGCCACCAGCGGGACAAGTGGTACCGGGGAGCTGTTTTTT.

The rearrangement uses TRBV5-5 and TRBJ2-3; 7 positions agree with TRBD1. The J segment lost 4 bases and the V segment lost 0 bases, leaving 5 bases of the junction unmatched. CDR3 length: 15 amino acids. The germline gives CDR1 SGHKS, CDR2 YYEKEE (reference sequence). The CDR3 is CASSLDTGAPDTQYF. The CDR3 DNA follows: TGTGCCAGCAGCTTGGATACAGGGGCCCCAGATACGCAGTATTTT.

The J gene is TRBJ2-1, the V gene TRBV5-8, with 10 nucleotides matching TRBD1. Germline trimming cut 3 bases from V and 6 bases from J; bases unmatched to any gene: 6. The CDR3 loop spans 15 amino acids. Germline CDR1 SGHTS, CDR2 YDEGEE. The chain's CDR3 is CASSWPGQGVNEQFF. CDR3 bases: TGTGCCAGCAGCTGGCCTGGACAGGGGGTCAATGAGCAGTTCTTC.

The V call is TRBV4-1, the J call TRBJ2-7, with 9 bases that match TRBD2. V shed 3 bases and J 0 bases; nucleotides not matched to a gene: 9. The CDR3 runs to 17 residues. Germline V gene lookup returns CDR1 MGHRA and CDR2 YSYEKL. This CDR3 reads CASSHRYSGGNSYEQYF. The CDR3 bases are TGCGCCAGCAGCCACCGATATAGCGGGGGAAACTCCTACGAGCAGTACTTC.

The chain is built from TRBV7-9 and TRBJ1-1, with no clear D. Looked up from germline, CDR1 is SEHNR and CDR2 is FQNEAQ (reference sequence). The V and J ends lost 2 bases and 1 base respectively, with 5 bases between them. This CDR3 is 13 amino acids long. CDR3 in amino acids: CASSLLGNTEAFF. In DNA, the CDR3 is TGTGCCAGCAGCTTATTGGGGAACACTGAAGCTTTCTTT.

V gene TRBV5-6 combines with J gene TRBJ1-1, with D uncertain. The CDR3 consists of 16 residues. V lost 0 bases, J lost 7 bases, and 19 bases lay in between. Per the germline V gene, CDR1 is SGHDT and CDR2 is YYEEEE. The DNA of the CDR3 is TGTGCCAGCAGCTTGGTACAGTCCTTAGGGCCGAATGAAGCTTTCTTT. Translation gives CASSLVQSLGPNEAFF.

The chain links TRBV19 to TRBJ1-4, with D possibly matching TRBD1 (5 bases). The length of the CDR3 is 15 residues. V gave up 8 bases and J gave up 3 bases, with 16 bases separating them. Germline CDR1 LNHDA, CDR2 SQIVND (reference sequence). Written as DNA, the CDR3 is TGTGCCAGTGGCATTCTCGGGACTTCTAATGAAAAACTGTTTTTT. Amino acids: CASGILGTSNEKLFF.

This clone was seen just once. The J gene is TRBJ1-2, the V gene TRBV5-4, with D perhaps matching TRBD1 (5 bases). Germline lookup yields CDR1 SGHNT and CDR2 YYREEE (reference sequence). Deletions cut 0 bases from V and 4 bases from J, with 13 bases between. CDR3 length equals 15 residues. CDR3 sequence reads: CASSLVKDSFYGYTF. The CDR3 DNA is TGTGCCAGCAGCTTGGTTAAAGACAGCTTCTATGGCTACACCTTC.

This clone occurred a few times. The chain recombines TRBV5-1 with TRBJ2-7, with D perhaps given as TRBD1 or TRBD2 (6 bases each). The CDR3 consists of 15 residues. V was pared by 4 bases and J by 7 bases, with 21 bases between. The V gene's germline CDR1 is SGHRS and CDR2 YFSETQ. The CDR3 DNA sequence: TGCGCCAGCAGCCTTGGGGTAAGGGGGGCTGAGGAGCAGTACTTC. The encoded protein is CASSLGVRGAEEQYF.

V is TRBV27 and J is TRBJ1-1, with D possibly matching TRBD1 (5 bases). Deletions cut 2 bases from V and 5 bases from J, with 9 bases between. The CDR3 spans 13 residues. In germline, CDR1 is MNHEY, CDR2 SMNVEV (reference sequence). The CDR3 loop reads CASSLQGITEAFF. Here the CDR3 DNA reads TGTGCCAGCAGTTTACAGGGTATAACTGAAGCTTTCTTT.